This T cell receptor beta chain was identified in a study of T cells in Graves' hyperthyroidism and ophthalmopathy. Study conclusions and caveats: Most thyroid clonotypes expanded above 0.001 appeared in blood too.

Exclusion of a patient resulted from uncontrolled infection, other autoimmune disease, pregnancy or lactation. To note about this clonotype: Its target is not known.

Authors of the study amplified TCR beta CDR3 regions from RNA transcripts. Researchers ran a first-round RT-PCR on the TCR CDR3 using the HTBI primer set. TCRdb used MiXCR to reprocess the multiplex PCR reads, holding one entry per CDR3 protein. The sample has some 650,000 distinct CDR3 sequences; around 15% are singletons. The germline gives CDR1 DFQATT, CDR2 SNEGSKA (reference sequence). The CDR3 covers 15 residues. Trimming shortened V by 1 base and J by 10 bases, and 20 bases separated the two germline ends. This clonotype was obtained from a middle-aged woman with Graves' ophthalmopathy. Material: blood. The chain combines TRBV20-1 with TRBJ2-1, with D maybe TRBD2 (6 bases). CDR3 DNA: TGCAGTGCTAGAGTTAGTACTAGCTCCGCGGGGGAGCAGTTCTTC. Protein sequence: CSARVSTSSAGEQFF.